This TCR beta chain was documented in a study of Graves' ophthalmopathy and Graves' hyperthyroidism. PBMCs stemmed from over 8 ml of fresh peripheral blood. From RNA, the CDR3 regions of TCR beta chains were amplified and sequenced. First-round RT-PCR used HTBI primers; second-round multiplex PCR followed. TCRdb fed the multiplex PCR reads into MiXCR, producing one record per CDR3 protein. This table holds about 400,000 distinct CDR3 sequences, 18% found once. The CDR3 length is 15 residues. CDR1 and CDR2 (germline): MDHEN, SYDVKM. The V gene lost 5 bases and the J gene lost 0 bases, with 14 bases spanning the gap. Points on this clonotype: Antigen unknown.

General study points: Blood was where most expanded thyroid clonotypes above 0.001 frequency also turned up. Between ophthalmopathy and stable hyperthyroidism, a 13-signature model drew a separation with nearly 90% sensitivity and 70% to 84% specificity.

The sequence was collected from a young woman with Graves' ophthalmopathy. The chain links TRBV28 to TRBJ2-7; D not certain. Sequenced sample: peripheral blood. In DNA form, the CDR3 reads TGTGCCAGCAGTGACCCCCTGCGTCCCTCCTACGAGCAGTACTTC. This sequence encodes CASSDPLRPSYEQYF.